This T cell receptor beta chain was profiled in a study of T cells in Graves' hyperthyroidism and ophthalmopathy. Study-level information: Pretreatment peripheral blood was obtained at initial diagnosis. Study-wide points: Blood shared most expanded thyroid clonotypes above 0.001.

A word on this clonotype: Its antigen is as yet unknown.

No ophthalmopathy progression within 18 months constituted stable Graves' hyperthyroidism. Uncontrolled infection, other autoimmune disease, pregnancy or lactation barred patients from enrollment. TCR beta CDR3 region amplification was performed from RNA transcripts. First-round RT-PCR of the TCR CDR3 relied on the HTBI primer set. TCRdb processed the multiplex PCR reads anew with MiXCR; each CDR3 protein has one entry. Of approximately 510,000 distinct CDR3 sequences listed, less than 25% are singletons. V gave up 1 base and J gave up 0 bases, with 9 bases separating them. This CDR3 is built from 15 residues. The germline gives CDR1 MGHRA, CDR2 YSYEKL.

The sequencing sample was made of blood. This chain uses TRBV4-1 with TRBJ2-5; tentatively, D is TRBD1 (5 bases). The TCR was taken from a man between 18 and 29 years old with Graves' hyperthyroidism. The DNA for the CDR3 is TGCGCCAGCAGCCAAGTTCCAGGGAACCAAGAGACCCAGTACTTC. This codes for CASSQVPGNQETQYF.